Presented here are 20 T cell receptor beta chains from one specimen sequenced in a study of blood T cell repertoires in COVID-19. TCRdb's copy holds only in-frame clones and misses some; the assay was immunoSEQ multiplex PCR. The data show about 200,000 clones, with around 84% seen just once and roughly 13% held by the top ten. Sequencing was done on a sample of peripheral blood. All receptors come from a human donor in a cohort sampled during active COVID-19.

The chain combines TRBV30 with TRBJ2-2; 9 bases are shared with TRBD1. The V gene end was trimmed by 2 bases and the J gene end by 5 bases; junction bases not matched to a gene: 3. Germline V gene sequence: CDR1 GTSNPN, CDR2 SVGIG (reference sequence). This CDR3 has 14 residues. The CDR3 DNA is TGTGCCTGGAGTCGGGACAGGGTTACCGGGGAGCTGTTTTTT. It yields the protein CAWSRDRVTGELFF.

J is TRBJ2-4 and V is TRBV7-6; a possible D gene is TRBD2 (6 bases). CDR1 is SGHVS and CDR2 is FNYEAQ in the germline V gene. Deletions cut 5 bases from V and 0 bases from J, with 11 bases between. The CDR3 spans 15 residues. CDR3 DNA sequence: TGTGCCAGCAGCCCCACGGGACTAGCCAAAAACATTCAGTACTTC. Its protein product is CASSPTGLAKNIQYF.

The V call is TRBV5-1, the J call TRBJ2-1; 8 bases agree with TRBD1. The CDR3 totals 15 residues. The V and J ends lost 2 bases and 4 bases, in that order; junction bases with no gene match: 5. Per the germline V gene, CDR1 is SGHRS and CDR2 is YFSETQ. As DNA, the CDR3 is TGCGCCAGCAGCTTCGCGGGACAGGCGTACAATGAGCAGTTCTTC. Its translation is CASSFAGQAYNEQFF.

This clone was observed once. CDR3 in amino acids: CASSLASGSPQPQHF. The CDR3 region has the DNA TGTGCCAGCAGCTTAGCATCAGGGTCTCCTCAGCCCCAGCATTTT. The rearrangement uses TRBV7-9 and TRBJ1-5; the D gene is possibly TRBD1 (5 bases). Germline assignment: CDR1 SEHNR and CDR2 FQNEAQ (reference sequence). Deletions cut 0 bases from V and 6 bases from J, with 12 bases between. The CDR3 is 15 amino acids.

The chain employs TRBV19 and TRBJ1-4; D is uncertain. The V and J ends lost 3 bases and 3 bases respectively, with 17 bases between them. The CDR3 runs 17 residues. Germline V gives CDR1 LNHDA, CDR2 SQIVND (reference sequence). Here the CDR3 reads CASSIGGVREANEKLFF. CDR3 bases: TGTGCCAGTAGTATCGGCGGCGTGCGTGAGGCTAATGAAAAACTGTTTTTT. The full variable domain, completed using reference TRBV19 and TRBJ1-4, is DGGITQSPKYLFRKEGQNVTLSCEQNLNHDAMYWYRQDPGQGLRLIYYSQIVNDFQKGDIAEGYSVSREKKESFPLTVTSAQKNPTAFYLCASSIGGVREANEKLFFGSGTQLSVL.

Concerning this clone itself: In the same sample, other DNA sequences code for this CDR3. This rearrangement joins TRBV6-5 to TRBJ2-1, with 7 bases identical to TRBD1. This CDR3 contains 14 residues. Germline V gene data show CDR1 as MNHEY and CDR2 as SVGAGI. Trimming took 5 bases from V and 0 from J; bases not matched to a gene: 1. The CDR3 nucleotides are TGTGCCAGCAGTCGGGACAGCTCCTACAATGAGCAGTTCTTC. Residues: CASSRDSSYNEQFF.

This rearrangement joins TRBV2 to TRBJ2-2, with D possibly TRBD2 on 6 matching bases. Between the trimmed V and J ends, which lost 1 base and 2 bases, there was a span of 14 bases. The CDR3 extends over 17 amino acids. Germline loops: CDR1 SNHLY, CDR2 FYNNEI. Here the CDR3 reads CASSEEVWGLNTGELFF. The CDR3 coding sequence is TGTGCCAGCAGTGAAGAGGTGTGGGGACTCAACACCGGGGAGCTGTTTTTT.

The chain combines TRBV15 with TRBJ1-2; D unclear. Trimming cost V 0 bases and J 0 bases, with 11 bases left between them. The CDR3 is made up of 16 amino acids. CDR1 and CDR2 from the germline V gene are LNHNV and YYDKDF (reference sequence). CDR3 coding DNA: TGTGCCACCAGCAGAGATCGTGGCAGTACTAACTATGGCTACACCTTC. It specifies CATSRDRGSTNYGYTF. The entire variable domain, with the rest obtained from reference TRBV15 and TRBJ1-2, is as follows: DAMVIQNPRYQVTQFGKPVTLSCSQTLNHNVMYWYQQKSSQAPKLLFHYYDKDFNNEADTPDNFQSRRPNTSFCFLDIRSPGLGDTAMYLCATSRDRGSTNYGYTFGSGTRLTVV.

The chain uses TRBV27 and TRBJ2-2; D perhaps matches TRBD2 (5 bases). V was trimmed by 3 bases and J by 1 base, leaving 9 bases between them. Germline-derived CDR1 and CDR2 are MNHEY and SMNVEV (reference sequence). The CDR3 consists of 15 residues. The CDR3 spells CASSLRTLNTGELFF. CDR3 sequence (DNA): TGTGCCAGCAGTTTGAGGACTTTGAACACCGGGGAGCTGTTTTTT.

This sequence joins TRBV5-4 and TRBJ2-1, with no clear D. Germline CDR1 SGHNT, CDR2 YYREEE (reference sequence). The CDR3 is made up of 11 amino acids. Trimming took off 5 bases at V and 9 bases at J, with 9 bases between the two ends. The CDR3 DNA reads TGTGCCAGCAGTTCAAGCTTTGAGCAGTTCTTC. This sequence encodes CASSSSFEQFF.

This clone appeared a single time. The chain links TRBV4-1 to TRBJ2-3; 9 bases are shared with TRBD1. CDR1 MGHRA and CDR2 YSYEKL come from the germline V gene. The trim removed 0 bases at V and 2 bases at J, leaving 6 bases unmatched. The CDR3 has 17 residues. The CDR3 protein is CASSQDRRDRATDTQYF. The CDR3 DNA sequence: TGCGCCAGCAGCCAAGATAGGCGGGACAGGGCCACAGATACGCAGTATTTT.

The chain combines TRBV29-1 with TRBJ2-1; TRBD1 matches 7 bases. V was clipped by 4 bases and J by 1 base; unmatched bases: 7. This CDR3 spans 15 amino acids. Germline-derived CDR1 and CDR2 are SQVTM and ANQGSEA. CDR3 nucleotide sequence: TGCAGCGTTGTGCAGGGGGTTACATCCTACAATGAGCAGTTCTTC. Translated: CSVVQGVTSYNEQFF.

The chain couples TRBV27 to TRBJ2-7; 12 nucleotides align to TRBD1. Germline-derived CDR1 and CDR2 are MNHEY and SMNVEV (reference sequence). This CDR3 contains 15 residues. V shed 8 bases, J shed 2 bases, and the junction held 7 bases outside the gene matches. The CDR3 DNA sequence: TGTGCCAGCGGGACAGGGACAGGGGGCGCCTACGAGCAGTACTTC. Protein sequence: CASGTGTGGAYEQYF.

This clone came up a few times. This sequence joins TRBV15 and TRBJ2-1; TRBD2 aligns across 9 bases. V gave up 8 bases and J gave up 8 bases; unmatched junction bases: 4. Germline V gene lookup returns CDR1 LNHNV and CDR2 YYDKDF (reference sequence). The CDR3 extends over 12 amino acids. The CDR3 sequence: CATGRGGDEQFF. CDR3 nucleotides: TGTGCCACCGGGCGGGGGGGCGATGAGCAGTTCTTC.

V usage is TRBV5-6 and J usage is TRBJ2-7; D possibly corresponds to TRBD2 (5 bases). Trimming stripped 0 bases from V and 6 bases from J, with 10 bases between. The CDR3 contains 13 residues. Germline V lookup: CDR1 SGHDT, CDR2 YYEEEE. The CDR3 region is CASSLVSGSEQYF. The CDR3 bases are TGTGCCAGCAGCTTGGTGTCGGGGAGCGAGCAGTACTTC.

The gene calls are TRBV6-1 and TRBJ2-7, with 7 bases aligning to TRBD1. The trim removed 2 bases at V and 2 bases at J, leaving 6 bases unmatched. The CDR3 has 15 residues. Germline lookup yields CDR1 MNHNS and CDR2 SASEGT. CDR3 amino acids: CASSERLGGAYEQYF. The DNA of the CDR3 is TGTGCCAGCAGTGAAAGGTTAGGGGGCGCCTACGAGCAGTACTTC.

J is TRBJ2-7 and V is TRBV12-5; D not resolved. This CDR3 spans 11 amino acids. The V gene lost 5 bases and the J gene lost 3 bases, with 5 bases spanning the gap. Germline loops: CDR1 LGHNT, CDR2 FRNRAP. The CDR3 loop reads CASGVNYEQYF. The CDR3 nucleotides are TGTGCTAGTGGTGTTAACTACGAGCAGTACTTC. The variable domain in full, completed from reference TRBV12-5 and TRBJ2-7, reads DARVTQTPRHKVTEMGQEVTMRCQPILGHNTVFWYRQTMMQGLELLAYFRNRAPLDDSGMPKDRFSAEMPDATLATLKIQPSEPRDSAVYFCASGVNYEQYFGPGTRLTVT.

This clone was counted a few times. Written as DNA, the CDR3 is TGTGCCAGCAGTTTAGCTAGTACTCAGCCCCAGCATTTT. It is translated as CASSLASTQPQHF. The V gene is TRBV27, the J gene TRBJ1-5; D is unresolved. Trimming removed 2 bases from V and 6 bases from J, with 8 bases in between. CDR1 and CDR2 (germline): MNHEY, SMNVEV (reference sequence). The CDR3 has 13 residues.

The chain carries TRBV7-2 and TRBJ1-5, with no clear D. The CDR3 is 12 residues long. Germline-derived CDR1 and CDR2 are SGHTA and FQGNSA. Trimming removed 4 bases from V and 4 bases from J, with 5 bases in between. The chain's CDR3 is CASSSLNQPQHF. In DNA form, the CDR3 reads TGTGCCAGCAGCTCTTTAAATCAGCCCCAGCATTTT.

This chain joins TRBV5-1 and TRBJ2-7, with 7 bases matching TRBD2. Trimming cost V 0 bases and J 2 bases; bases outside gene matches: 5. CDR3 length: 15 residues. Looked up from germline, CDR1 is SGHRS and CDR2 is YFSETQ. CDR3 nucleotides: TGCGCCAGCAGCTTGGTGGCCGCGGGGGCCTACGAGCAGTACTTC. It codes for CASSLVAAGAYEQYF.